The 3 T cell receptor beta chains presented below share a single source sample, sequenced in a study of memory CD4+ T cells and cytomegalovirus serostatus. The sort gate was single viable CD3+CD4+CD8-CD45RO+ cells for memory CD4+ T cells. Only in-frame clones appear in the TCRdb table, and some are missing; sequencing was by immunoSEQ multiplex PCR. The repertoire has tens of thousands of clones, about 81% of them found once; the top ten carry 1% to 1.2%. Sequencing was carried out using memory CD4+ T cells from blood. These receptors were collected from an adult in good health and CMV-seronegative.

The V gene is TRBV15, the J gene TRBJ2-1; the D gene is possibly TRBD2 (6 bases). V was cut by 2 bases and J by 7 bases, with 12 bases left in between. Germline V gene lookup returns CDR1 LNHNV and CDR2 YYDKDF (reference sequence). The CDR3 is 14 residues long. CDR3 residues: CATSRPREKNEQFF. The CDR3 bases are TGTGCCACCAGCAGACCTCGGGAGAAGAATGAGCAGTTCTTC.

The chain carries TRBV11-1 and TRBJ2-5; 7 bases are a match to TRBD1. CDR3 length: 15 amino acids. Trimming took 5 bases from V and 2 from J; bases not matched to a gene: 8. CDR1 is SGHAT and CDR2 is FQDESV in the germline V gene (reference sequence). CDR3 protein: CASSNRDSRQETQYF. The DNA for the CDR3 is TGTGCCAGCAGCAACCGGGACAGCCGTCAAGAGACCCAGTACTTC.

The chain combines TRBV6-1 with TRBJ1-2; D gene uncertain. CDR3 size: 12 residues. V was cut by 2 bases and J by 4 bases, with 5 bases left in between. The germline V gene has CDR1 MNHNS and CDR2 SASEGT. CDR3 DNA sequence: TGTGCCAGCAGTGAAAGGGTCTATGGCTACACCTTC. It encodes CASSERVYGYTF.